The sequence of this T cell receptor beta chain was determined in a study of T-cell memory formation after mild COVID-19. Whole-study results and caveats: There were some responding clones in pre-infection memory, which suggested that cross-reactive memory had joined.

The table lists this clonotype with a few counts. Its antigen is still unknown. TCRdb analysed the 5' RACE reads with MiXCR anew, one entry per CDR3 protein. The sample includes about 190,000 distinct CDR3 sequences, 15% to 20% seen only once; the top ten take 2.4%. Trimming removed 3 bases at V and 5 bases at J, with 16 bases between. This CDR3 is built from 15 residues. Germline CDR1 is SGHAT and CDR2 is FQNNGV. The sequence came from an adult woman who had mild COVID-19 (a few samples of this study predate the infection). Cell type and time point are not known. The sequenced sample consisted of PBMCs or a T cell subset sorted from them (not recorded which). V is TRBV11-2 and J is TRBJ2-5; D possibly corresponds to TRBD2 (6 bases). Here the CDR3 reads CASSFNAGPVETQYF. The CDR3 DNA reads as TGTGCCAGCAGCTTTAACGCGGGACCCGTGGAGACCCAGTACTTC.